This section outlines one TCR beta chain sequence together with its context. 60 Vbeta and 13 Jbeta primers were used in PCR. Here immunoSEQ multiplex PCR was the method, and the copy in TCRdb shows in-frame clones only, minus some. The sample carries 150,000 to 200,000 clones, about 81% recorded once. This CDR3 is built from 15 residues. Germline-derived CDR1 and CDR2 are SEHNR and FQNEAQ (reference sequence). Trimming cost V 6 bases and J 3 bases, with 17 bases left between them. This entry comes from a study of cytomegalovirus exposure and HLA in healthy donors. The sequenced sample consisted of PBMCs. This sequence originates from a woman younger than 35 in good health and CMV-seropositive. The chain joins TRBV7-9 to TRBJ1-1; TRBD1 is a possible D gene (5 bases). The CDR3 is CASSPGIFGDTEAFF. CDR3 DNA sequence: TGTGCCAGCAGTCCAGGGATTTTTGGGGACACTGAAGCTTTCTTT.